Listed here is a single T cell receptor (beta chain). This specimen belongs to a study of control samples from healthy donors and cancer patients. Assay used: immunoSEQ multiplex PCR; TCRdb lists only in-frame clones, some missing. The profile shows 100,000 to 150,000 clones, roughly 92% of them singletons. The CDR3 spans 16 residues. Germline V CDR1 and CDR2: SGHRS, YFSETQ. J was trimmed by 5 bases and V by 4 bases; bases with no gene match: 15. This TCR came from a man aged 18-30 years in good health. The chain employs TRBV5-1 and TRBJ2-7, with 7 bases lining up with TRBD1. The material sequenced was blood. CDR3 bases: TGCGCCAGCAGCCTACGACCCCGACAGGGTTTCGACGAGCAGTACTTC. Translating gives CASSLRPRQGFDEQYF.